These T cell receptor beta chains were read from a single sample in a study of cytomegalovirus exposure and HLA in healthy donors. TCRdb's copy holds only in-frame clones and misses some; the assay was immunoSEQ multiplex PCR. The sample consists of roughly 130,000 clones, roughly 78% of them appearing once. The sequenced sample consisted of PBMCs. The receptor source for this set is a male donor in good health and CMV-seronegative. Both conserved end residues are trimmed from each CDR3. The D gene is left open where the match is weak.

TRBV7-9	TRBJ1-1	NA	ASSHSLNTEAF
TRBV15	TRBJ2-1	NA	ATSRADPEGEQF
TRBV2	TRBJ1-2	NA	ASSPTLLRGYT
TRBV7-8	TRBJ2-7	NA	ASSAPGEQY
TRBV19	TRBJ1-5	TRBD1	ASGGTGQGFFGNQPQH
TRBV5-4	TRBJ2-6	NA	ASSRARDNGANVLT
TRBV20-1	TRBJ1-1	NA	SARDTDEAF
TRBV2	TRBJ1-1	NA	ASSEQGNTEAF
TRBV6-1	TRBJ2-7	TRBD2	ASSEEPGGPYEQY
TRBV7-2	TRBJ2-1	TRBD1	ASSLGQVSYNEQF
TRBV19	TRBJ2-1	TRBD1	ASSIRQGFGPSTGQF
TRBV7-6	TRBJ2-2	TRBD1	ASSSDRVITGELF
TRBV30	TRBJ1-2	NA	AWSMGLNYGYT
TRBV6-1	TRBJ1-2	NA	ASSEIAGIDGYT
TRBV9	TRBJ2-2	NA	ASSVQGMKGGELF
TRBV27	TRBJ2-1	NA	ASSSLWRGLRNEQF
TRBV9	TRBJ2-1	NA	ASSPRVGGYNEQF
TRBV4-2	TRBJ2-7	TRBD2	ASSQDWGSGGSYEQY
TRBV9	TRBJ1-2	NA	ARIRENGYGYT
TRBV15	TRBJ2-5	NA	ATSRGGVGETQY
TRBV29-1	TRBJ1-5	TRBD1	SVQTGSMNQPQH
TRBV5-6	TRBJ2-1	TRBD2	ASSAPTSGKRLNEQF
TRBV7-2	TRBJ2-1	TRBD2	ASSFGGGASNEQF
TRBV7-9	TRBJ2-1	TRBD2	ASTLSGSSYNEQF
TRBV6-5	TRBJ2-6	NA	ATGEGDGANVLT
TRBV30	TRBJ1-2	TRBD1	AWSVGTGGYGYT
TRBV30	TRBJ1-2	NA	AWSNLQEGYT
TRBV7-2	TRBJ1-5	TRBD1	ASSLGGTGVQPQH
TRBV6-4	TRBJ2-3	TRBD2	ASSDVLGLAGADTQY
TRBV18	TRBJ1-4	TRBD1	ASSPRTGDEKLF
TRBV7-8	TRBJ2-1	NA	ASSSTGSYYNEQF
TRBV6-4	TRBJ2-5	NA	ASSDGERETQY
TRBV12-5	TRBJ1-2	TRBD1	ASGPRTGEDIGYT
TRBV30	TRBJ2-7	NA	AWSRRGIDEQY
TRBV5-1	TRBJ1-1	NA	ASSLVAGANTEAF
TRBV27	TRBJ1-1	TRBD1	ASSRTGGYTEAF
TRBV19	TRBJ1-2	NA	ASSTTRAPNIYGYT
TRBV6-1	TRBJ2-1	TRBD2	ASRQLAGGYNEQF
TRBV19	TRBJ1-4	NA	ASSMPTVTNEKLF
TRBV5-4	TRBJ2-1	TRBD1	ASSPWTGGNEQF
TRBV27	TRBJ2-7	TRBD2	ASNPASGGLYEQY
TRBV5-4	TRBJ2-4	TRBD2	ASGGGGPELQY
TRBV6-6	TRBJ2-7	NA	ASSWGAGMNYEQY
TRBV27	TRBJ1-4	NA	ASSFLTSGGGLKGDEKLF
TRBV18	TRBJ1-1	NA	ASSPRAAREEAF
TRBV28	TRBJ1-6	TRBD1	ASSSPPTGGGSPLH
TRBV6-5	TRBJ1-6	NA	ASSYGQGRNSPLH
TRBV4-3	TRBJ2-7	NA	ASSQDQGYEQY
TRBV7-3	TRBJ2-3	TRBD1	ASSPRQGTTDTQY
TRBV4-2	TRBJ2-2	NA	ASSPEGQGETGELF
TRBV18	TRBJ1-2	NA	ASSPRPGTGYGYT
TRBV7-2	TRBJ2-1	TRBD2	ASSTAGTSVYNEQF
TRBV14	TRBJ2-5	NA	ASSQVYETQY
TRBV6-5	TRBJ1-2	NA	ASSYSVANYGYT